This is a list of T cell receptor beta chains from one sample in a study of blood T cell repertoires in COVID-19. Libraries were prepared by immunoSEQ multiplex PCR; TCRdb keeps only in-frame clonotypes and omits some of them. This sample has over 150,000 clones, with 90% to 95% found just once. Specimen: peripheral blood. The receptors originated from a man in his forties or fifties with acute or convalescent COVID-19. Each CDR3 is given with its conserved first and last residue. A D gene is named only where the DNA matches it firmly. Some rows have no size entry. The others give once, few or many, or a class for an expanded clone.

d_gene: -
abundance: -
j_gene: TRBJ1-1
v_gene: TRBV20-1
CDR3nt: TGCAGTGCTAGTGGACAGTCAGGTAACACTGAAGCTTTCTTT
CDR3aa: CSASGQSGNTEAFF

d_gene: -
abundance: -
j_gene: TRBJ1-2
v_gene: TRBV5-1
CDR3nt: TGCGCCAGCAGCGGTGAGGTGCAAACCTTC
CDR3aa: CASSGEVQTF

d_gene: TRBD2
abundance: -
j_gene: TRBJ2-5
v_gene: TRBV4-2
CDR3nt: TGTGCCAGCAGCCAAGGGGGGGGACTCCAAGAGACCCAGTACTTC
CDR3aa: CASSQGGGLQETQYF

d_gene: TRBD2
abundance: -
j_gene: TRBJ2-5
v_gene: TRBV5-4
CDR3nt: TGTGCCAGCAGCCAAAGGACTAGCGGGGGAGAGACCCAGTACTTC
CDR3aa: CASSQRTSGGETQYF

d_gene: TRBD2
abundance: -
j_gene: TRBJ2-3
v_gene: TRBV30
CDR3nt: TGTGCCTGGATTATAGCGGGAGGCACAGATACGCAGTATTTT
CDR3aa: CAWIIAGGTDTQYF

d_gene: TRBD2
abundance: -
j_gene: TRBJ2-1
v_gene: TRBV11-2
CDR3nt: TGTGCCAGCAGCCCCAGGAAGGGACTTAGGACTAGCGGGGGCAATGAGCAGTTCTTC
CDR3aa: CASSPRKGLRTSGGNEQFF

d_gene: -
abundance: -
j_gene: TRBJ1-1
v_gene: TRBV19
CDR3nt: TGTGCCAGTAGTATCCCGGGGGGCGGCACTGAAGCTTTCTTT
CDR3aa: CASSIPGGGTEAFF

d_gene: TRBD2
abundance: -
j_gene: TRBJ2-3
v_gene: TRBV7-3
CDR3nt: TGTGCCAGCAGCTTAAGGGCAATGGGGACTAGCTTCACAGATACGCAGTATTTT
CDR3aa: CASSLRAMGTSFTDTQYF

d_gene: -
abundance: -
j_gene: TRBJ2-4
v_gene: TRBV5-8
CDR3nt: TGTGCCAGCAGCCTAAGATCCAAAAACATTCAGTACTTC
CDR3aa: CASSLRSKNIQYF

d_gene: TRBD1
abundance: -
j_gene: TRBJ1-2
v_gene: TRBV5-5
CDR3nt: TGTGCCAGCAGCCTAAGACAGGGGGCGAGTGGCTACACCTTC
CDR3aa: CASSLRQGASGYTF

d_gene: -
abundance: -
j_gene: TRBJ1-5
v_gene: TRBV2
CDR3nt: TGTGCCAGCAGCCTGAGGGGAGGGGGGGATCAGCCCCAGCATTTT
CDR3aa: CASSLRGGGDQPQHF

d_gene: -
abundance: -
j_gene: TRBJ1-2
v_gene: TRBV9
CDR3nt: TGTGCCAGCAGCGTAGGGGTGGCGCTTGAGGGAGGCTACACCTTC
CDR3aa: CASSVGVALEGGYTF

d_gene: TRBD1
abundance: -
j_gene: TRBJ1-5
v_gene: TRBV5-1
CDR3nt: TGCGCCAGCAGCGCGGGGACAGGGAAGAGCAATCAGCCCCAGCATTTT
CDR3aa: CASSAGTGKSNQPQHF

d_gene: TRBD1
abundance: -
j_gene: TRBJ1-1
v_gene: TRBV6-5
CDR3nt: TGTGCCAGCAGACGGACAGGGGACAACACTGAAGCTTTCTTT
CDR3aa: CASRRTGDNTEAFF

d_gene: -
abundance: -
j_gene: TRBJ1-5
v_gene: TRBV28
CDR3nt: TGTGCCAGCACCCGGGACACCCTCTATAGCAATCAGCCCCAGCATTTT
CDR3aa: CASTRDTLYSNQPQHF

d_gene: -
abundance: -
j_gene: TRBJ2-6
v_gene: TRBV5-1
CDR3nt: TGCGCCAGCAGCTGGACAGTCTCTGGGGCCAACGTCCTGACTTTC
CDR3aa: CASSWTVSGANVLTF

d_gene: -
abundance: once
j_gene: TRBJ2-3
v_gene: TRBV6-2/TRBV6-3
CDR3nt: TGTGCCAGCAGTTACTCACTCGCCAGCACAGATACGCAGTATTTT
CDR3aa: CASSYSLASTDTQYF

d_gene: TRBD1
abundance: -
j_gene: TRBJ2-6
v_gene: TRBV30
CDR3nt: TGTGCCTGGAGCGTGCCGTGGGGACAGGGCTCTGGGGCCAACGTCCTGACTTTC
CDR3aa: CAWSVPWGQGSGANVLTF

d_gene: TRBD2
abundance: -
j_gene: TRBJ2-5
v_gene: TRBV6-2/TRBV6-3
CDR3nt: TGTGCCAGCAGTTACCCAAGAGGCCTAGCGGGGGGAGAGACCCAGTACTTC
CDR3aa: CASSYPRGLAGGETQYF

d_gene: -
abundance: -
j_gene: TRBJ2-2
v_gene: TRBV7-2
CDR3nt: TGTGCCAGCAGCTTGACCTCGACAGCGAACACCGGGGAGCTGTTTTTT
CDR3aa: CASSLTSTANTGELFF

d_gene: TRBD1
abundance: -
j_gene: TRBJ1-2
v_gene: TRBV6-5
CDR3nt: TGTGCCAGCAGTTACTCCCGGGGCAGGGGGATGGCTGGCTACACCTTC
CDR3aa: CASSYSRGRGMAGYTF

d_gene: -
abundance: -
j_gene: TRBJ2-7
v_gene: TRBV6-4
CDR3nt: TGTGCCACCAGCCCAAACAGGGTCTCCTACGAGCAGTACTTC
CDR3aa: CATSPNRVSYEQYF

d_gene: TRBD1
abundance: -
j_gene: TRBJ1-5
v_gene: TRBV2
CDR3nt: TGTGCCAGCTCCCAGTGGACAGGGCTCAATCAGCCCCAGCATTTT
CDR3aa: CASSQWTGLNQPQHF

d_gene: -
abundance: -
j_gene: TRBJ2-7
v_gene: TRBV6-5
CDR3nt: TGTGCCAGCAGTTACTCTGACAGGCGGACCTACGAGCAGTACTTC
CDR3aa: CASSYSDRRTYEQYF

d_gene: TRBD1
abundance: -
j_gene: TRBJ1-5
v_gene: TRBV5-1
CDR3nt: TGCGCCAGCAGCACAGGGGACGGCAATCAGCCCCAGCATTTT
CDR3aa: CASSTGDGNQPQHF

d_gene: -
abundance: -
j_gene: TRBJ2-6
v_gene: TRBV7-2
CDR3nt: TGTGCCAGCAGCCTACAGGCTGGCGGGGCCAACGTCCTGACTTTC
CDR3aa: CASSLQAGGANVLTF

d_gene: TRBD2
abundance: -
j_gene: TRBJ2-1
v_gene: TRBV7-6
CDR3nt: TGTGCCAGCAGCGTGAAACTAGCGGGGGTCGATAATGAGCAGTTCTTC
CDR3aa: CASSVKLAGVDNEQFF

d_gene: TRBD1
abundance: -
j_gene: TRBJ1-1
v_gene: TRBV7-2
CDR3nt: TGTGCCAGCAGCCTCGGTGGGCAGGGGGTTTCTTTCTTT
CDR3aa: CASSLGGQGVSFF

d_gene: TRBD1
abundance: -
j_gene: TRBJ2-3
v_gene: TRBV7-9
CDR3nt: TGTGCCAGCAGCCCCAGAGACAGGGGAGATACGCAGTATTTT
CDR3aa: CASSPRDRGDTQYF

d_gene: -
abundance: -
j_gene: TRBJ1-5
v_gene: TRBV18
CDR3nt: TGTGCCAGCTCACCACAGCGGGGAGAGAGCAATCAGCCCCAGCATTTT
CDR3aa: CASSPQRGESNQPQHF

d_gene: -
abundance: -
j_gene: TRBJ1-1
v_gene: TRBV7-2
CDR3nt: TGTGCCAGCAGCCCCCGGGGGGGAGATGGGAACACTGAAGCTTTCTTT
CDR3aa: CASSPRGGDGNTEAFF

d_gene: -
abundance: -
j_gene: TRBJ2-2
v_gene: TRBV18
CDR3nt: TGTGCCAGCCGACGTTCGACATCGAACACCGGGGAGCTGTTTTTT
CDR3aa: CASRRSTSNTGELFF

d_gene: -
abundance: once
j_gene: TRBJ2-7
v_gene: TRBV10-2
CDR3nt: TGCGCCAGCAGGGGGAGGTCCGTATACGAGCAGTACTTC
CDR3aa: CASRGRSVYEQYF

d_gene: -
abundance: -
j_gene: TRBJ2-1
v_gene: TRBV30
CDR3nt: TGTGCCTGGACTAGCAGGCTGTATAATGAGCAGTTCTTC
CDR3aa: CAWTSRLYNEQFF

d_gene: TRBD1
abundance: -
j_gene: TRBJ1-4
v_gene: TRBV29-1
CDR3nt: TGCAGCGTTGCCCTGACAGGGGGATCCGAAAAACTGTTTTTT
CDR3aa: CSVALTGGSEKLFF

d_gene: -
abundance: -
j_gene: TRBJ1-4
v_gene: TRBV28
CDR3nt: TGTGCCAGCAGTCGGAGGACTAATGAAAAACTGTTTTTT
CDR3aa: CASSRRTNEKLFF

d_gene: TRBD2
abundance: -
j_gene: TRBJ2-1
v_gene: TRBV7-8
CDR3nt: TGTGCCAGCAGCCCTTGGACTAGCGGGAGCTCCTACAATGAGCAGTTCTTC
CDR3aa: CASSPWTSGSSYNEQFF

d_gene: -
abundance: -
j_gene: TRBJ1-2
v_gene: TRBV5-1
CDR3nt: TGCGCCAGCGGGCTGCCACGGGGTTTCCTCAACTATGGCTACACCTTC
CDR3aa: CASGLPRGFLNYGYTF

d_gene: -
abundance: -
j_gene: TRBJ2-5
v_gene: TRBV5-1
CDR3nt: TGCGCCAGCAGATCTTCACCGGGCAGGGGACAAGAGACCCAGTACTTC
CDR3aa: CASRSSPGRGQETQYF

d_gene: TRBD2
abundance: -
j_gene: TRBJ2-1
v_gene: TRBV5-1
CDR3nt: TGCGCCAGCACCCATACACGGACTAGCGGGAGGGGTGAGCAGTTCTTC
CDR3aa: CASTHTRTSGRGEQFF

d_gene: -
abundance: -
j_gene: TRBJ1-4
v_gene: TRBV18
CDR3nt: TGTGCCAGCTCACCAACAGGGTCCGGTGGTGAAAAACTGTTTTTT
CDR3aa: CASSPTGSGGEKLFF

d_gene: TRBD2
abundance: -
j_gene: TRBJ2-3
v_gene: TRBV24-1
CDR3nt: TGTGCCACCAGTGATCCCGGGGCTAGCGGGGGGAAGAGCACAGATACGCAGTATTTT
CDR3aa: CATSDPGASGGKSTDTQYF

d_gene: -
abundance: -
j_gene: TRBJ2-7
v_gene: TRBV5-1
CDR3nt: TGCGCCAGCAGCTTCCAGGACTCCCAGCCAACCTACGAGCAGTACTTC
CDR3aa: CASSFQDSQPTYEQYF

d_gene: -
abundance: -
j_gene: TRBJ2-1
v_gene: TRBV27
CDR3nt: TGTGCCAGCAGTTTCTTCCCCGGGGGCAATGAGCAGTTCTTC
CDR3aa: CASSFFPGGNEQFF

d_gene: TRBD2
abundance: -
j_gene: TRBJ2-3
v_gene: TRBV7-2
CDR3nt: TGTGCCAGCAGCTTGCAGGCGGGAGGGCTTGGAGATACGCAGTATTTT
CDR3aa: CASSLQAGGLGDTQYF

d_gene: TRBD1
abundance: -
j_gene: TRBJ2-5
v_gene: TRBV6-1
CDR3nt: TGTGCCAGCAGTGACCCGGCAGGGGGCGGCGAGACCCAGTACTTC
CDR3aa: CASSDPAGGGETQYF

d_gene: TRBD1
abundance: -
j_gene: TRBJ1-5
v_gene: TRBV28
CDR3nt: TGTGCCAGCAGTTTGGGGACAGGAAATCAGCCCCAGCATTTT
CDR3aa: CASSLGTGNQPQHF

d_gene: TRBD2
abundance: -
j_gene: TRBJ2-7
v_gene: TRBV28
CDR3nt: TGTGCCAGCATTGAGACTAGCGGGAGTCACGAGCAGTACTTC
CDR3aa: CASIETSGSHEQYF